Following are 30 T cell receptor beta chains from one sample sequenced in a study of blood T cell repertoires in COVID-19. The table came from immunoSEQ multiplex PCR; TCRdb's copy has only in-frame clones and leaves some out. This sample carries some 180,000 clones, 80% of them seen once, and the ten largest clones take 13% to 15%. Sequenced sample: PBMCs or T cells enriched from blood (not recorded which). Source of these receptors: a man between 60 and 75 years old who had been exposed to COVID-19.

The chain recombines TRBV18 with TRBJ2-3, with TRBD1 matching 9 bases. Unmatched junction bases numbered 6, after V lost 6 bases and J lost 2 bases. Germline V lookup: CDR1 KGHSH, CDR2 LQKENI. This CDR3 spans 15 amino acids. In DNA form, the CDR3 reads TGTGCCAGCTCCCCCGGGACAGGGAACACAGATACGCAGTATTTT. Translating gives CASSPGTGNTDTQYF.

The chain carries TRBV19 and TRBJ1-5; D unclear. The V end lost 3 bases, the J end lost 3 bases, and 9 bases lay between the germline ends. Germline V gene data show CDR1 as LNHDA and CDR2 as SQIVND (reference sequence). The CDR3 has 14 residues. Written as DNA, the CDR3 is TGTGCCAGTAGTATTGCGAGGGCCAATCAGCCCCAGCATTTT. Its translation: CASSIARANQPQHF.

This chain joins TRBV12-3 or TRBV12-4 and TRBJ1-5, with D possibly being TRBD1 (6 bases). Trimming removed 5 bases at V and 9 bases at J, with 14 bases between. The CDR3 runs 13 residues. The CDR3 bases are TGTGCCAGCAGTGGCAGGGGCTCGCGGCCCCAGCATTTT. It codes for CASSGRGSRPQHF.

The genes are TRBV7-2 and TRBJ1-3; unclear D gene. V lost 5 bases and J 7 bases, leaving 9 bases between the germline ends. The length of the CDR3 is 12 residues. CDR1 SGHTA and CDR2 FQGNSA come from the germline V gene. Here the CDR3 DNA reads TGTGCCAGCAGCATGCCGGGGAACACCATATATTTT. As protein: CASSMPGNTIYF. The full variable domain, completed using reference TRBV7-2 and TRBJ1-3, is GAGVSQSPSNKVTEKGKDVELRCDPISGHTALYWYRQSLGQGLEFLIYFQGNSAPDKSGLPSDRFSAERTGGSVSTLTIQRTQQEDSAVYLCASSMPGNTIYFGEGSWLTVV.

The chain has TRBV10-3 and TRBJ2-2; unclear D gene. Germline CDR1 reads ENHRY; CDR2 reads SYGVKD. There are 14 residues in the CDR3. Between the trimmed V and J ends, which lost 6 bases and 7 bases, there was a span of 15 bases. The CDR3 region is CAISANLMNGELFF. CDR3 DNA: TGTGCCATCAGCGCGAATCTCATGAACGGGGAGCTGTTTTTT.

The CDR3 DNA follows: TGTGCCAGCACCCCTCCGGGGGGCAACTATGGCTACACCTTC. Its protein product is CASTPPGGNYGYTF. The chain combines TRBV28 with TRBJ1-2, with D perhaps TRBD1 (6 bases). Germline-derived CDR1 and CDR2 are MDHEN and SYDVKM. V shed 7 bases and J shed 2 bases, with 14 bases lying between them. The CDR3 has 14 residues.

This clone was detected once. The rearrangement links TRBV5-1 to TRBJ1-1; maybe TRBD1 (5 bases). The CDR3 totals 17 residues. Germline V gene lookup returns CDR1 SGHRS and CDR2 YFSETQ. Trimming pared 0 bases from V and 0 bases from J, leaving 15 bases between. Written as DNA, the CDR3 is TGCGCCAGCAGCTTGGGGGGCTGGTCAGGCCTGAACACTGAAGCTTTCTTT. This codes for CASSLGGWSGLNTEAFF.

This chain links TRBV3-1 (or the pseudogene TRBV3-2) with TRBJ2-7; 8 positions agree with TRBD2. Germline CDR1 and CDR2: LGHDT and YNNKEL (reference sequence). This CDR3 comprises 14 residues. V dropped 4 bases and J dropped 6; count of bases not matched to a gene: 8. The CDR3 sequence is CASSPTGGAIEQYF. CDR3 DNA: TGTGCCAGCAGCCCCACGGGGGGGGCGATCGAGCAGTACTTC.

The V and J genes are TRBV5-1 and TRBJ2-7; D ambiguous. V dropped 2 bases and J dropped 0 bases, with 9 bases sitting between them. Germline V gene sequence: CDR1 SGHRS, CDR2 YFSETQ. CDR3 length equals 14 residues. DNA for the CDR3: TGCGCCAGCAGCTTACCGCTTAGCTCCTACGAGCAGTACTTC. This gives the protein CASSLPLSSYEQYF.

The chain uses TRBV5-1 and TRBJ2-1, with a tentative D call TRBD2 (6 bases). Trimming shortened V by 0 bases and J by 9 bases, and 13 bases separated the two germline ends. Germline lookup yields CDR1 SGHRS and CDR2 YFSETQ. The CDR3 contains 14 residues. The DNA for the CDR3 is TGCGCCAGCAGCTTGGCGGGAGAACCGATTGAGCAGTTCTTC. It codes for CASSLAGEPIEQFF.

This clone showed up just once. The V gene is TRBV27, the J gene TRBJ2-7; D not certain. CDR1 is MNHEY and CDR2 is SMNVEV in the germline V gene (reference sequence). Trimming left V 1 base short and J 3 bases short, with 7 bases between. The CDR3 loop spans 13 amino acids. The CDR3 DNA follows: TGTGCCAGCAGTTTATACAGATACTACGAGCAGTACTTC. Translation gives CASSLYRYYEQYF.

The chain joins TRBV19 to TRBJ2-1; 9 bases align to TRBD1. V was pared by 10 bases and J by 9 bases, with 10 bases of the junction left unmatched. The CDR3 extends over 13 amino acids. The germline V gene encodes CDR1 LNHDA and CDR2 SQIVND (reference sequence). CDR3 nucleotides: TGTGCCATTTCACAGGGGGCTCGCGGTGAGCAGTTCTTC. Amino acids: CAISQGARGEQFF.

Many counts were recorded for this clone. Different DNA sequences within this sample yield the same CDR3. The chain has TRBV3-1 (or the pseudogene TRBV3-2) and TRBJ1-2; TRBD1 is a possible D gene (5 bases). Trimming shortened V by 0 bases and J by 8 bases, and 10 bases separated the two germline ends. This CDR3 contains 13 residues. Germline CDR1 reads LGHDT; CDR2 reads YNNKEL (reference sequence). CDR3 nucleotides: TGTGCCAGCAGCCAAGAAGAGACAGTCGGCTACACCTTC. Its translation is CASSQEETVGYTF.

This clone was found a few times. This sequence joins TRBV7-3 and TRBJ1-5; 7 bases are a match to TRBD1. CDR3 length: 15 residues. Germline V lookup: CDR1 SGHTA, CDR2 FQGTGA. Unmatched junction bases numbered 4, after V lost 5 bases and J lost 0 bases. The CDR3 reads CASSLTGNSNQPQHF. CDR3 DNA sequence: TGTGCCAGCAGCCTGACAGGGAATAGCAATCAGCCCCAGCATTTT.

The rearrangement uses TRBV9 and TRBJ1-1, with unresolved D. CDR3 size: 15 residues. Germline CDR1 reads SGDLS; CDR2 reads YYNGEE. The V and J ends lost 0 bases and 4 bases respectively, with 13 bases between them. The CDR3 DNA reads TGTGCCAGCAGCGTAGCTCCCACCGGAGCCACTGAAGCTTTCTTT. Protein sequence: CASSVAPTGATEAFF. Looking up the rest from reference TRBV9 and TRBJ1-1 gives the full variable domain: DSGVTQTPKHLITATGQRVTLRCSPRSGDLSVYWYQQSLDQGLQFLIQYYNGEERAKGNILERFSAQQFPDLHSELNLSSLELGDSALYFCASSVAPTGATEAFFGQGTRLTVV.

This clone was counted a few times. This chain connects TRBV7-2 to TRBJ2-3, with no clear D. Trimming cost V 3 bases and J 2 bases, with 6 bases left between them. Per the germline V gene, CDR1 is SGHTA and CDR2 is FQGNSA. This CDR3 region has 13 residues. CDR3 amino acids: CASSFELTDTQYF. CDR3 nucleotides: TGTGCCAGCAGCTTTGAGCTCACAGATACGCAGTATTTT.

The chain is built from TRBV7-7 and TRBJ2-2; D not certain. CDR3 length: 16 amino acids. Germline CDR1 reads SSHAT; CDR2 reads FNYEAQ (reference sequence). The germline V and J ends were trimmed by 2 bases and 0 bases, with 10 bases remaining between them. This CDR3 reads CASSLTSQSNTGELFF. DNA of the CDR3: TGTGCCAGCAGCTTAACGTCCCAGTCGAACACCGGGGAGCTGTTTTTT.

The chain recombines TRBV12-1 with TRBJ2-2; TRBD2 is taken as the D call from the table, unchecked against the DNA. TRBV12-1 is an annotated pseudogene. This CDR3 has 16 amino acids. This CDR3 is CASSFVAGGPSGELFF. CDR3 nucleotide sequence: TGTGCCAGCAGCTTTGTCGCGGGAGGGCCAAGCGGGGAGCTGTTTTTT.

The chain employs TRBV9 and TRBJ2-6; D uncertain. The CDR3 runs 19 residues. V was cut by 0 bases and J by 0 bases, with 16 bases left in between. The germline CDR1 and CDR2 sequences are SGDLS and YYNGEE. CDR3 loop: CASSVESGLPYSGANVLTF. The CDR3 nucleotides are TGTGCCAGCAGCGTAGAGTCTGGTTTACCCTACTCTGGGGCCAACGTCCTGACTTTC. The full variable domain, with the rest looked up from reference TRBV9 and TRBJ2-6, is DSGVTQTPKHLITATGQRVTLRCSPRSGDLSVYWYQQSLDQGLQFLIQYYNGEERAKGNILERFSAQQFPDLHSELNLSSLELGDSALYFCASSVESGLPYSGANVLTFGAGSRLTVL.

V gene TRBV27 combines with J gene TRBJ2-1; D gene ambiguous. The CDR3 is 16 residues long. Germline assignment: CDR1 MNHEY and CDR2 SMNVEV (reference sequence). Deletions cut 5 bases from V and 5 bases from J, with 19 bases between. The CDR3 region is CASSPPPPGNHNEQFF. DNA of the CDR3: TGTGCCAGCAGTCCCCCACCTCCGGGTAATCACAATGAGCAGTTCTTC.

This chain connects TRBV19 to TRBJ2-1; 8 positions match TRBD2. With 0 bases clipped from V and 5 bases from J, the junction kept 9 bases outside the gene matches. This CDR3 comprises 17 residues. Germline CDR1 is LNHDA and CDR2 is SQIVND (reference sequence). CDR3 nucleotide sequence: TGTGCCAGTAGTATAGATCGGACTAGCCGGAGGGACAATGAGCAGTTCTTC. Protein sequence: CASSIDRTSRRDNEQFF.

The chain's CDR3 is CAWSVSSNQPQHF. The CDR3 DNA sequence: TGTGCCTGGAGTGTTAGTAGCAATCAGCCCCAGCATTTT. The J gene is TRBJ1-5, the V gene TRBV30, with no clear D. Trimming left V 0 bases short and J 0 bases short, with 3 bases between. The CDR3 runs to 13 residues. In germline, CDR1 is GTSNPN, CDR2 SVGIG (reference sequence).

The rearrangement joins TRBV14 to TRBJ2-3; 7 bases are a match to TRBD2. The CDR3 has 17 residues. The junction had 13 bases not matched to a gene; V was cut back by 3 bases and J by 4 bases. Germline CDR1 is SGHDN and CDR2 is FVKESK. The CDR3 sequence is CASSQSILAYGADTQYF. CDR3 sequence (DNA): TGTGCCAGCAGCCAGTCCATACTAGCGTACGGGGCAGATACGCAGTATTTT.

This sequence joins TRBV4-3 and TRBJ2-3; 9 positions agree with TRBD2. The CDR3 spans 16 residues. Germline lookup yields CDR1 LGHNA and CDR2 YSLEER. J gave up 2 bases and V 3 bases, and 6 bases lay outside the gene matches. The CDR3 reads CASSQASGEITDTQYF. CDR3 in DNA: TGCGCCAGCAGCCAGGCTAGCGGGGAGATCACAGATACGCAGTATTTT.

This sequence joins TRBV7-2 and TRBJ2-7; D uncertain. This CDR3 is 14 amino acids long. CDR1 SGHTA and CDR2 FQGNSA come from the germline V gene. V was shortened by 1 base and J by 3 bases, with 10 bases between the two germline ends. CDR3 protein: CASSLGYSSYEQYF. CDR3 DNA sequence: TGTGCCAGCAGCTTAGGGTACAGTAGCTACGAGCAGTACTTC.

The chain recombines TRBV9 with TRBJ2-3, with 14 bases that match TRBD2. The CDR3 covers 16 residues. Germline CDR1 reads SGDLS; CDR2 reads YYNGEE. Trimming at V came to 4 bases and at J to 4 bases, leaving 5 bases not matched to a gene. The CDR3 spells CASSRGLAGAADTQYF. The DNA for the CDR3 is TGTGCCAGCAGCCGGGGACTAGCGGGAGCGGCAGATACGCAGTATTTT.

Only a few counts were recorded for this clone. This chain links TRBV29-1 with TRBJ2-7; TRBD1 matches 9 bases. The CDR3 is 13 residues long. V dropped 0 bases and J dropped 6; count of bases not matched to a gene: 3. Germline V gene data show CDR1 as SQVTM and CDR2 as ANQGSEA. The DNA of the CDR3 is TGCAGCGTTGAAGATGGACAGGGGTTCGAGCAGTACTTC. This encodes CSVEDGQGFEQYF.

This clone was detected only once. This chain connects TRBV11-2 to TRBJ2-1, with D possibly matching TRBD2 (5 bases). The CDR3 spans 18 residues. Germline loops: CDR1 SGHAT, CDR2 FQNNGV. The V and J ends lost 0 bases and 3 bases respectively, with 18 bases between them. The CDR3 coding sequence is TGTGCCAGCAGCTTAGATCTTGGTTTGGAGCGGATCTACAATGAGCAGTTCTTC. Its translation: CASSLDLGLERIYNEQFF. Looking up the rest from reference TRBV11-2 and TRBJ2-1 gives the full variable domain: EAGVAQSPRYKIIEKRQSVAFWCNPISGHATLYWYQQILGQGPKLLIQFQNNGVVDDSQLPKDRFSAERLKGVDSTLKIQPAKLEDSAVYLCASSLDLGLERIYNEQFFGPGTRLTVL.

This chain links TRBV30 with TRBJ1-2; no clear D gene. V was clipped by 3 bases and J by 4 bases, with 9 bases between them. The length of the CDR3 is 12 residues. Germline V lookup: CDR1 GTSNPN, CDR2 SVGIG (reference sequence). CDR3 bases: TGTGCCTGGAGAAAGGGAGGCTATGGCTACACCTTC. Amino acid sequence: CAWRKGGYGYTF.

The V gene is TRBV12-3 or TRBV12-4, the J gene TRBJ1-1, with 7 bases fitting TRBD1. The trim removed 6 bases at V and 11 bases at J, leaving 9 bases unmatched. The CDR3 spans 12 residues. The DNA for the CDR3 is TGTGCCAGCAGGCTACCGGGACAGAACGCTTTCTTT. It yields the protein CASRLPGQNAFF.